Listed below are T cell receptor beta chains from one sample, sequenced in a study of shared clonotypes between healthy human individuals. The data were produced by immunoSEQ multiplex PCR, yet TCRdb's version contains in-frame clones alone and is incomplete. The table records about 2 million clones, about 95% of them present only once. Material: naive CD8+ T cells sorted from blood. The receptors originated from a man between 18 and 35 years old in good health. Both conserved end residues are part of each CDR3. D genes are given only for firm matches. Clone size is given for some rows only: seen once, a few or many times, or a class if the clone is expanded.

v_gene	j_gene	len	abundance	d_gene	CDR3aa	CDR3nt
TRBV7-2	TRBJ2-1	15	.	.	CASSFVPGPSNEQFF	TGTGCCAGCAGCTTTGTTCCGGGACCTAGCAATGAGCAGTTCTTC
TRBV27	TRBJ2-7	15	.	.	CASSTETGALHEQYF	TGTGCCAGCAGTACAGAGACGGGCGCTCTGCACGAGCAGTACTTC
TRBV5-6	TRBJ2-7	13	.	.	CASSLAASYEQYF	TGTGCCAGCAGCTTGGCGGCAAGCTACGAGCAGTACTTC
TRBV27	TRBJ2-1	14	.	.	CASSPTLSYNEQFF	TGTGCCAGCAGTCCTACTTTATCCTACAATGAGCAGTTCTTC
TRBV7-2	TRBJ2-3	16	.	.	CASSQLLGPLTDTQYF	TGTGCCAGCAGCCAACTCCTTGGACCACTCACAGATACGCAGTATTTT
TRBV19	TRBJ2-7	13	.	TRBD1	CASSNTGGYEQYF	TGTGCCAGTAGCAACACAGGGGGGTACGAGCAGTACTTC
TRBV6-1	TRBJ1-1	18	.	TRBD1	CASSDAYGTGEGNTEAFF	TGTGCCAGCAGTGACGCATACGGGACAGGAGAGGGCAACACTGAAGCTTTCTTT
TRBV28	TRBJ1-1	14	.	.	CASRSAEPAVEAFF	TGTGCCAGCAGGTCCGCGGAACCGGCGGTCGAAGCTTTCTTT
TRBV4-3	TRBJ2-1	17	once	TRBD2	CASSQGPGLAGANEQFF	TGCGCCAGCAGCCAAGGGCCTGGACTAGCGGGAGCGAATGAGCAGTTCTTC
TRBV9	TRBJ2-7	15	.	.	CASSPGGMGYYEQYF	TGTGCCAGCAGCCCAGGCGGGATGGGCTACTACGAGCAGTACTTC
TRBV7-9	TRBJ2-1	13	.	.	CVGALANHNEQFF	TGTGTCGGAGCCCTAGCGAACCACAATGAGCAGTTCTTC
TRBV5-1	TRBJ1-2	16	.	TRBD1	CASSSLEQGLVSGYTF	TGCGCCAGCAGCTCACTTGAACAGGGGCTTGTGAGTGGCTACACCTTC
TRBV20-1	TRBJ2-7	11	.	TRBD2	CSARAGGAQYF	TGCAGTGCTAGAGCGGGGGGTGCGCAGTACTTC
TRBV27	TRBJ2-1	14	.	TRBD2	CASRYGLAGDEQFF	TGTGCCAGCAGATACGGACTAGCGGGAGATGAGCAGTTCTTC
TRBV28	TRBJ1-6	15	.	TRBD1	CASSFGDRGNSPLHF	TGTGCCAGCAGTTTTGGGGACAGGGGCAATTCACCCCTCCACTTT
TRBV30	TRBJ2-7	14	once	TRBD1	CAWGPGQGADEQYF	TGTGCCTGGGGGCCGGGACAGGGGGCGGATGAGCAGTACTTC
TRBV18	TRBJ2-7	16	.	TRBD2	CASSPTPGLAAYEQYF	TGTGCCAGCTCACCGACCCCGGGACTAGCCGCCTACGAGCAGTACTTC
TRBV2	TRBJ2-6	12	.	.	CASPSGANVLTF	TGTGCCAGCCCGTCGGGGGCCAACGTCCTGACTTTC
TRBV9	TRBJ2-2	18	once	TRBD1	CASSVEMGQDINTGELFF	TGTGCCAGCAGCGTAGAAATGGGACAGGACATAAACACCGGGGAGCTGTTTTTT
TRBV6-5	TRBJ2-2	16	.	TRBD2	CASSYSLGEGTGELFF	TGTGCCAGCAGTTACTCTCTAGGGGAGGGGACCGGGGAGCTGTTTTTT
TRBV10-1	TRBJ2-7	14	.	.	CASSSGDSPYEQYF	TGCGCCAGCAGTTCGGGCGACAGTCCCTACGAGCAGTACTTC
TRBV4-1	TRBJ2-1	18	.	.	CASSQDLGGADYDNEQFF	TGCGCCAGCAGCCAAGATTTGGGGGGCGCGGACTACGACAATGAGCAGTTCTTC
TRBV6-1	TRBJ2-1	16	.	TRBD2	CASSELSGGTYNEQFF	TGTGCCAGCAGTGAATTAAGCGGGGGTACGTACAATGAGCAGTTCTTC
TRBV11-2	TRBJ2-7	15	.	.	CASSLGPSTHYEQYF	TGTGCCAGCAGCTTAGGACCTTCAACCCACTACGAGCAGTACTTC
TRBV2	TRBJ2-1	13	.	.	CASSDYEATEQFF	TGTGCCAGCAGTGATTATGAAGCAACTGAGCAGTTCTTC
TRBV6-1	TRBJ1-5	15	.	.	CASSPRDGSNQPQHF	TGTGCCAGCAGTCCCCGGGACGGTAGCAATCAGCCCCAGCATTTT
TRBV18	TRBJ2-7	11	.	.	CASSPAYEQYF	TGTGCCAGCTCACCGGCGTACGAGCAGTACTTC
TRBV10-3	TRBJ1-2	13	.	.	CAIFSFGEMGYTF	TGTGCCATCTTTTCGTTCGGGGAGATGGGCTACACCTTC
TRBV10-2	TRBJ2-1	13	.	.	CASSDWANNEQFF	TGCGCCAGCAGTGATTGGGCGAACAATGAGCAGTTCTTC
TRBV10-2	TRBJ2-1	13	.	.	CASSESRADEQFF	TGCGCCAGCAGTGAGTCCAGGGCGGATGAGCAGTTCTTC
TRBV6-1	TRBJ2-1	14	.	TRBD2	CAIQLAGGLDEQFF	TGTGCCATCCAACTAGCGGGGGGGTTGGATGAGCAGTTCTTC
TRBV19	TRBJ2-5	11	.	.	CATGAVETQYF	TGTGCCACTGGAGCAGTTGAGACCCAGTACTTC
TRBV4-1	TRBJ2-5	16	.	TRBD2	CASSQVVRGEQETQYF	TGCGCCAGCAGCCAAGTGGTTCGGGGGGAACAAGAGACCCAGTACTTC
TRBV4-1	TRBJ2-5	14	.	.	CASSQRPGSETQYF	TGCGCCAGCAGCCAACGTCCAGGGTCAGAGACCCAGTACTTC
TRBV28	TRBJ1-1	15	.	.	CASSLYLTKHTEAFF	TGTGCCAGCAGTTTATATCTTACTAAACACACTGAAGCTTTCTTT